This TCR beta chain was sequenced for a study of blood T cell repertoires in COVID-19. Authors' methods: Quantification of nucleated cells was approximated via reference gene primer amplification. Libraries were prepared by immunoSEQ multiplex PCR; TCRdb keeps only in-frame clonotypes and omits some of them. The DNA gave D and trimming, while V, J and clone size come from that table. The top ten hold roughly 1.3% of the sample, which has tens of thousands of clones, less than 90% seen once. V shed 0 bases, J shed 2 bases, and the junction held 9 bases outside the gene matches. Germline V CDR1 and CDR2: MGHRA, YSYEKL. There are 17 residues in the CDR3.

The sequenced material came from peripheral blood. This clonotype was sampled from a man aged 55 to 69 with acute or convalescent COVID-19. J is TRBJ1-2 and V is TRBV4-1, with 7 bases aligning to TRBD1. CDR3 protein: CASSQENRQGGNYGYTF. CDR3 sequence (DNA): TGCGCCAGCAGCCAAGAGAACAGACAGGGCGGAAACTATGGCTACACCTTC.